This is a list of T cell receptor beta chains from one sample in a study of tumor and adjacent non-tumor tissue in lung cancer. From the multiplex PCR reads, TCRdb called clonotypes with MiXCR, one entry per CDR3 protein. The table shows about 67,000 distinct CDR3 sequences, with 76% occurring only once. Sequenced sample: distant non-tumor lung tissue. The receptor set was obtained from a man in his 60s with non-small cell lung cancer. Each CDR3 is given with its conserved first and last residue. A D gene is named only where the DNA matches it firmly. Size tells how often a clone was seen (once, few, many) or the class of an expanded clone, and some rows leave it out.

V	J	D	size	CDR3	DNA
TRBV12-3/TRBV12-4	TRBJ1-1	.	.	CVSRGRQRNTEAFF	TGTGTCAGCAGGGGAAGACAGCGGAACACTGAAGCTTTCTTT
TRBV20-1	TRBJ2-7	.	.	CSPRVQVWEQYF	TGCAGTCCCAGGGTACAGGTATGGGAGCAGTACTTC
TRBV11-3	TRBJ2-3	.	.	CARSSRLADSTYTQYF	TGTGCCAGAAGCTCCAGGCTAGCAGATAGCACATATACACAGTATTTT
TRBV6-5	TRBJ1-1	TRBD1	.	CASSPGQGNTEACF	TGTGCCAGCAGTCCCGGACAGGGGAATACTGAAGCTTGCTTT
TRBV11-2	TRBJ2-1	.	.	CASSTTVLRGFF	TGTGCCAGCAGCACGACAGTGTTAAGAGGGTTCTTC
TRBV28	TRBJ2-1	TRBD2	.	CASSLGLAGGRPEQFF	TGTGCCAGCAGTTTAGGACTAGCAGGAGGCCGGCCTGAGCAGTTCTTC
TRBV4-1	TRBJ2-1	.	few	CASSQSPVGVADYNEQFF	TGCGCCAGCAGCCAATCCCCTGTTGGAGTGGCTGACTATAATGAGCAGTTCTTC
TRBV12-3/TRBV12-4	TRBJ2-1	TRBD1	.	CASSPGQDGKQFF	TGTGCCAGCAGCCCTGGACAGGACGGCAAGCAGTTCTTC
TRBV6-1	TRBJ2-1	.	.	CASKVGRAGEQFF	TGTGCCAGCAAAGTCGGACGTGCCGGTGAGCAGTTCTTC
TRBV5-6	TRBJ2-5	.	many	CASSLGRQETQYF	TGTGCCAGCAGCTTGGGTAGGCAGGAGACCCAGTACTTC
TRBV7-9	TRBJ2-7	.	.	CASSAPGQQYF	TGTGCCAGCAGCGCGCCTGGACAACAGTACTTC
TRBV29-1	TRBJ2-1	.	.	CSVVVRGGGLGNEQFF	TGCAGCGTTGTGGTGAGAGGGGGTGGCTTAGGGAATGAGCAGTTCTTC
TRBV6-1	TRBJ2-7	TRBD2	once	CTSNAGASGYNEQYF	TGTACCAGCAACGCCGGGGCTAGCGGTTACAATGAGCAGTACTTC
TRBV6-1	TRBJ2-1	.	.	CASSATEYNEQFF	TGTGCCAGCAGTGCGACAGAGTACAATGAGCAGTTCTTC
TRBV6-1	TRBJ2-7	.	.	CAGSETLDFYEQYF	TGTGCAGGCAGTGAAACCCTGGACTTCTACGAGCAGTACTTC
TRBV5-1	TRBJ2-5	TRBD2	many	CASSDLAGGGETQYF	TGCGCCAGCAGCGACCTAGCGGGAGGGGGAGAGACCCAGTACTTC
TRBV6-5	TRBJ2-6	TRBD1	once	CPSSYLLSTGGALGANVLTF	TGTCCCAGCAGTTACCTCCTAAGTACAGGGGGCGCGTTGGGGGCCAACGTCCTGACTTTC
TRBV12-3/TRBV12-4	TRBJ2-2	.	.	CASRPGVGETGELFF	TGTGCCAGCAGACCGGGGGTAGGGGAGACCGGGGAGCTGTTTTTT
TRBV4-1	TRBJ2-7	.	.	CASSAVAGYYEQYF	TGCGCCAGCAGCGCTGTGGCGGGTTACTACGAGCAATACTTC
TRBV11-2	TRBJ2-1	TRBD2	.	CASSLDRTSGGLYNEHFF	TGTGCCAGCAGCTTAGATCGGACTAGCGGGGGCCTCTACAATGAGCATTTCTTC
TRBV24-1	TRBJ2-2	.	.	CATSDLMGNSGELFF	TGTGCTACCAGTGATTTGATGGGGAACAGCGGGGAGCTGTTTTTT
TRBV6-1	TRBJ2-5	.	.	CASSQLLAAQDTQYF	TGTGCCAGCAGTCAGCTGTTAGCGGCCCAAGATACCCAGTACTTC
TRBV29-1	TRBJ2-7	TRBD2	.	CSGGTSGYEQYF	TGCAGCGGCGGGACTAGCGGCTACGAGCAGTACTTC
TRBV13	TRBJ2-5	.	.	CASSLGLTGLEGTQYF	TGTGCCAGCAGCCTCGGACTAACGGGTTTAGAAGGGACCCAGTATTTC
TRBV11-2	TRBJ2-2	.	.	CVSSFNAGGKLFF	TGTGTCAGCAGCTTTAACGCGGGCGGGAAGCTGTTTTTT
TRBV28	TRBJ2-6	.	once	CASNPGPSSGANVLTF	TGTGCCAGCAACCCAGGTCCCAGCTCTGGGGCTAACGTCCTGACTTTC
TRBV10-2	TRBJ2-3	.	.	CASSEVGLTYTQYF	TGCGCCAGCAGTGAGGTGGGGCTCACATATACACAGTATTTT